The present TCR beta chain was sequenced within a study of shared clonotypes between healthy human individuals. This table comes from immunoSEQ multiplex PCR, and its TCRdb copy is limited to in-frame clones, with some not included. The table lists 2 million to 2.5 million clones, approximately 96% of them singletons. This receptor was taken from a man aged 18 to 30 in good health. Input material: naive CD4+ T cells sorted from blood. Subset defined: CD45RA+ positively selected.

CDR3 region: CSVILAPSSSGELFF. CDR3 in DNA: TGCAGCGTTATACTAGCGCCAAGCTCATCCGGGGAGCTGTTTTTT. J is TRBJ2-2 and V is TRBV29-1, with TRBD2 matching 7 bases. Looked up from germline, CDR1 is SQVTM and CDR2 is ANQGSEA. There are 15 residues in the CDR3. V trimming: 5 bases; J trimming: 6 bases; junction bases outside the gene matches: 12.